These 27 T cell receptor beta chains came from one sample sequenced in a study of response to subunit inactivated influenza vaccine (dated by TCRdb to the late 2010s). Libraries were constructed by RT-PCR. Sequencer: Illumina HiSeq 2500. TCRdb trimmed public reads at Q25 via fastp, called clones via MiXCR and kept in-frame beta chains. Identical CDR3 protein sequences are pooled into one entry, listed with their most common genes and DNA. For this sample the table gives some 640,000 distinct CDR3 sequences, of which over 11% were detected only once. Together, the top ten hold 5.5% to 8% of the sample. The sample was PBMCs from blood, taken roughly 15 days before vaccination. The source of these receptors is a man between 50 and 59 years old who received an inactivated influenza vaccine. Donor details come from another sample of the same person, matched by shared clones.

CDR3 amino acids: CATGTGRRNEQYF. CDR3 nucleotides: TGTGCCACTGGGACAGGTAGGCGAAACGAGCAGTACTTC. The V and J genes are TRBV10-3 and TRBJ2-7, with 8 bases fitting TRBD1. The CDR3 is 13 residues long. With 10 bases clipped from V and 5 bases from J, the junction kept 10 bases outside the gene matches. CDR1 and CDR2 (germline): ENHRY, SYGVKD.

CDR3 sequence: CASSLEAGSGEQYF. The CDR3 nucleotides are TGCGCCAGCAGCTTGGAAGCCGGCTCGGGGGAGCAGTACTTC. V usage is TRBV5-1 and J usage is TRBJ2-7; possibly TRBD2 for D (5 bases). Trimming took off 0 bases at V and 7 bases at J, with 14 bases between the two ends. Germline V gene sequence: CDR1 SGHRS, CDR2 YFSETQ. The CDR3 is made up of 14 amino acids.

This clonotype turned up a few times. The chain carries TRBV12-3 or TRBV12-4 and TRBJ2-1; 7 nucleotides line up with TRBD2. Trimming took 3 bases from V and 3 from J; bases not matched to a gene: 2. The CDR3 contains 14 residues. The CDR3 bases are TGTGCCAGCAGTTTCGAGCGGGACTACAATGAGCAGTTCTTC. Translated, it gives CASSFERDYNEQFF.

V usage is TRBV6-5 and J usage is TRBJ1-3; tentatively, D is TRBD1 (5 bases). V lost 4 bases to trimming and J lost 2 bases, with 12 bases between them. CDR1 is MNHEY, CDR2 SVGAGI, per germline. The CDR3 is made up of 15 amino acids. CDR3 sequence reads: CASSFLGGTGNTIYF. The DNA of the CDR3 is TGTGCCAGCAGTTTTTTGGGGGGGACTGGAAACACCATATATTTT.

The genes are TRBV11-2 and TRBJ2-1; D remains unclear. Germline assignment: CDR1 SGHAT and CDR2 FQNNGV. The CDR3 totals 11 residues. The germline V and J ends were trimmed by 3 bases and 10 bases, with 7 bases remaining between them. As DNA, the CDR3 is TGTGCCAGCAGCTTGCAGGTCGAGCAGTTCTTC. Its translation: CASSLQVEQFF.

This clonotype was detected only a few times. The chain employs TRBV5-1 and TRBJ2-2, with TRBD2 as a possible D gene (6 bases). The germline gives CDR1 SGHRS, CDR2 YFSETQ. Trimming pared 1 base from V and 2 bases from J, leaving 9 bases between. This CDR3 has 15 amino acids. This CDR3 is CASSLRLVNTGELFF. DNA of the CDR3: TGCGCCAGCAGCTTGAGACTAGTCAACACCGGGGAGCTGTTTTTT.

J is TRBJ2-1 and V is TRBV20-1, with TRBD2 as a possible D gene (5 bases). Germline V gives CDR1 DFQATT, CDR2 SNEGSKA (reference sequence). The CDR3 runs to 15 residues. Trimming removed 5 bases from V and 5 bases from J, with 19 bases in between. The CDR3 protein is CSARGLSGYNNEQFF. CDR3 DNA sequence: TGCAGTGCTCGAGGACTGAGCGGATATAACAATGAGCAGTTCTTC.

This clonotype was detected only a few times. The chain has TRBV14 and TRBJ1-6; 9 bases are shared with TRBD1. This CDR3 contains 16 residues. Germline CDR1 and CDR2: SGHDN and FVKESK. J gave up 4 bases and V 5 bases, and 6 bases lay outside the gene matches. The CDR3 nucleotides read TGTGCCAGCAGCGCCCGGGACAGGGTGTATAATTCACCCCTCCACTTT. As protein: CASSARDRVYNSPLHF.

The table lists this clonotype with a few counts. The chain joins TRBV7-8 to TRBJ1-2; D is possibly TRBD1 (6 bases). Deletions cut 5 bases from V and 10 bases from J, with 23 bases between. The CDR3 runs to 15 residues. Germline V gene sequence: CDR1 SGHVS, CDR2 FQNEAQ. In nucleotides, the CDR3 is TGTGCCAGCAGCCCCCATTCCGGGACACCTGAGGCCTACACCTTC. The encoded protein is CASSPHSGTPEAYTF.

The chain has TRBV12-3 or TRBV12-4 and TRBJ1-6; D possibly corresponds to TRBD1 (5 bases). The V end lost 5 bases, the J end lost 7 bases, and 12 bases lay between the germline ends. The CDR3 loop spans 14 amino acids. CDR3 loop: CASSTGRENSPLHF. CDR3 coding DNA: TGTGCCAGCAGTACCGGCAGGGAGAATTCACCCCTCCACTTT.

The chain recombines TRBV27 with TRBJ2-3; 9 bases fit TRBD1. J was trimmed by 4 bases and V by 6 bases; bases with no gene match: 8. Germline-derived CDR1 and CDR2 are MNHEY and SMNVEV (reference sequence). The length of the CDR3 is 15 residues. In DNA form, the CDR3 reads TGTGCCAGCAGCCGGCCCGACAGGGGGGCAGATACGCAGTATTTT. Its translation is CASSRPDRGADTQYF.

This clonotype was observed a few times. The J gene is TRBJ2-7, the V gene TRBV4-2; D possibly corresponds to TRBD1 (5 bases). CDR1 and CDR2 (germline): LGHNA, YNFKEQ. This CDR3 region has 15 residues. The ends were cut back, 0 bases at V and 3 bases at J, with 12 bases in the middle. CDR3 residues: CASSQESTGYYEQYF. The CDR3 DNA reads as TGTGCCAGCAGCCAAGAAAGTACAGGATACTACGAGCAGTACTTC.

The chain is built from TRBV12-3 or TRBV12-4 and TRBJ2-2, with a possible D match to TRBD1 (6 bases). V lost 9 bases to trimming and J lost 5 bases, with 13 bases between them. This CDR3 spans 13 amino acids. In nucleotides, the CDR3 is TGTGCCAGTTTTCTAGGGGGTACCGGGGAGCTGTTTTTT. Translated: CASFLGGTGELFF.

In its sample, this clonotype was seen many times. The J gene is TRBJ2-1, the V gene TRBV10-3; TRBD2 matches at 8 bases. The germline CDR1 and CDR2 sequences are ENHRY and SYGVKD. This CDR3 contains 15 residues. The V gene end was trimmed by 4 bases and the J gene end by 2 bases; junction bases not matched to a gene: 4. The chain's CDR3 is CAISAREGPYNEQFF. CDR3 coding DNA: TGTGCCATCAGTGCCCGGGAGGGGCCCTACAATGAGCAGTTCTTC.

This clonotype was recorded many times. The V gene is TRBV20-1, the J gene TRBJ1-6; TRBD1 matches 9 bases. Trimming cost V 5 bases and J 10 bases; bases outside gene matches: 9. This CDR3 has 14 amino acids. The germline gives CDR1 DFQATT, CDR2 SNEGSKA (reference sequence). The CDR3 DNA reads as TGCAGTGCTCGGGAACAGGGGGCGATATCACCCCTCCACTTT. Translated: CSAREQGAISPLHF.

The chain recombines TRBV10-3 with TRBJ1-4; 7 bases are a match to TRBD1. Losses at the gene ends were 10 bases for V and 8 bases for J; bases not matched to a gene: 7. Germline values: CDR1 ENHRY, CDR2 SYGVKD. The CDR3 totals 12 residues. The CDR3 sequence: CATRQGEEKLFF. DNA of the CDR3: TGTGCCACCCGGCAGGGGGAAGAAAAACTGTTTTTT.

The V gene is TRBV20-1, the J gene TRBJ2-5, with TRBD2 matching 10 bases. The CDR3 is 15 residues long. Trimming at V came to 1 base and at J to 0 bases, leaving 2 bases not matched to a gene. Germline V CDR1 and CDR2: DFQATT, SNEGSKA (reference sequence). The CDR3 is CSARALAGYQETQYF. The DNA for the CDR3 is TGCAGTGCTAGAGCACTAGCGGGGTACCAAGAGACCCAGTACTTC.

This clonotype was seen ten or more times. V gene TRBV20-1 combines with J gene TRBJ2-3, with 10 nucleotides matching TRBD2. Germline CDR1 is DFQATT and CDR2 is SNEGSKA (reference sequence). The junction had 7 bases not matched to a gene; V was cut back by 4 bases and J by 3 bases. The CDR3 totals 15 residues. The CDR3 region has the DNA TGCAGTGCTAAAGCCGCTAGCGGGAGAACAGATACGCAGTATTTT. It encodes CSAKAASGRTDTQYF.

The chain uses TRBV20-1 and TRBJ2-3; 16 bases fit TRBD2. The CDR3 covers 19 residues. From germline, CDR1 is DFQATT and CDR2 SNEGSKA (reference sequence). The junction had 13 bases not matched to a gene; V was cut back by 2 bases and J by 5 bases. The CDR3 DNA sequence: TGCAGTGCTAGACTCCTTGCCGGGACTAGCGGGAGGGCCTTAGATACGCAGTATTTT. It is translated as CSARLLAGTSGRALDTQYF.

This clonotype has a handful of counts. The V gene is TRBV20-1, the J gene TRBJ1-5; possibly TRBD1 for D (6 bases). Trimming shortened V by 3 bases and J by 6 bases, and 15 bases separated the two germline ends. In germline, CDR1 is DFQATT, CDR2 SNEGSKA (reference sequence). The CDR3 is 14 residues long. The CDR3, as DNA: TGCAGTGCTAGTTTCGGACAGCGGGGTCAGCCCCAGCATTTT. It yields the protein CSASFGQRGQPQHF.

CDR3 protein: CASRTLNTEAFF. CDR3 DNA sequence: TGTGCCTCACGCACGTTGAACACTGAAGCTTTCTTT. The chain couples TRBV11-2 to TRBJ1-1; D is undetermined. V was clipped by 11 bases and J by 0 bases, with 10 bases between them. CDR1 SGHAT and CDR2 FQNNGV come from the germline V gene. The CDR3 is made up of 12 amino acids.

This chain connects TRBV7-3 to TRBJ2-2; perhaps TRBD2 as D (6 bases). The CDR3 has 14 amino acids. Trimming pared 8 bases from V and 1 base from J, leaving 11 bases between. Per germline, CDR1 SGHTA and CDR2 FQGTGA. The chain's CDR3 is CASRDFGNTGELFF. The DNA of the CDR3 is TGTGCCAGCCGGGACTTTGGGAACACCGGGGAGCTGTTTTTT.

This clonotype was seen many times. This chain links TRBV20-1 with TRBJ1-1, with D possibly matching TRBD1 (5 bases). The CDR3 loop spans 12 amino acids. Trimming pared 5 bases from V and 1 base from J, leaving 8 bases between. Germline loops: CDR1 DFQATT, CDR2 SNEGSKA (reference sequence). CDR3 loop: CSAGRGNTEAFF. The CDR3 DNA follows: TGCAGTGCTGGGAGGGGGAACACTGAAGCTTTCTTT.

The rearrangement links TRBV20-1 to TRBJ1-1; D might be TRBD1 (6 bases). The CDR3 is 15 amino acids. Germline CDR1 DFQATT, CDR2 SNEGSKA (reference sequence). The germline V and J ends were trimmed by 3 bases and 1 base, with 15 bases remaining between them. The CDR3 loop reads CSARVGAEQNTEAFF. The DNA for the CDR3 is TGCAGTGCTAGGGTGGGGGCCGAACAGAACACTGAAGCTTTCTTT.

This clonotype turned up a few times. This rearrangement joins TRBV12-3 or TRBV12-4 to TRBJ2-1; the D is unclear. CDR3 length: 14 amino acids. V was trimmed by 2 bases and J by 1 base, leaving 6 bases between them. Here the CDR3 reads CASSLRNSYNEQFF. The CDR3 DNA is TGTGCCAGCAGTTTAAGGAATTCCTACAATGAGCAGTTCTTC.

The table lists this clonotype with a few counts. The chain joins TRBV11-2 to TRBJ2-3; 12 nucleotides align to TRBD2. Germline CDR1 is SGHAT and CDR2 is FQNNGV. The CDR3 runs 18 residues. Trimming cost V 2 bases and J 2 bases; bases outside gene matches: 8. The CDR3 bases are TGTGCCAGCAGCTTAAATCCCTGGACTAGCGGGAACACAGATACGCAGTATTTT. It translates to CASSLNPWTSGNTDTQYF.

This chain links TRBV20-1 with TRBJ2-3; D is unclear. V was pared by 5 bases and J by 0 bases, with 12 bases between. Germline V gene data show CDR1 as DFQATT and CDR2 as SNEGSKA (reference sequence). The length of the CDR3 is 14 residues. CDR3 coding DNA: TGCAGTGCTCCAGTTTATTCTAGCACAGATACGCAGTATTTT. Protein product: CSAPVYSSTDTQYF.